The 27 T cell receptor beta chains in this list originate from one sample, sequenced in a study of T-cell reconstitution after alpha-beta-depleted transplantation in children. Preparation of the TCRbeta library used unique molecular identifiers. A single record per CDR3 protein comes from TCRdb applying MiXCR to the PCR reads. The table records about 540,000 distinct CDR3 sequences, over 25% of them present only once. The source was PBMCs, collected before TCRalphabeta/CD19-depleted stem cell transplant. These receptors originate from a boy younger than two with Wiskott-Aldrich syndrome, due to receive a stem cell transplant.

This clonotype was counted between two and nine times. The chain carries TRBV10-3 and TRBJ1-2; maybe TRBD1 (6 bases). Trimming stripped 5 bases from V and 0 bases from J, with 13 bases between. The CDR3 contains 15 residues. The V gene's germline CDR1 is ENHRY and CDR2 SYGVKD. DNA of the CDR3: TGTGCCATCAGTTCTCAGACAGGTCCTAACTATGGCTACACCTTC. This sequence encodes CAISSQTGPNYGYTF.

This clonotype was seen a handful of times. The gene calls are TRBV29-1 and TRBJ2-5; D may be TRBD2 (6 bases). CDR3 length: 12 residues. Trimming took 5 bases from V and 5 from J, leaving 12 bases between them. Germline V lookup: CDR1 SQVTM, CDR2 ANQGSEA. For the CDR3, the DNA is TGCAGCGTTACGGAGGGGTGGGAGACCCAGTACTTC. Translated: CSVTEGWETQYF.

This clonotype has only one observation. V and J are TRBV7-2 and TRBJ2-1; TRBD2 matches at 9 bases. CDR1 and CDR2 (germline): SGHTA, FQGNSA. The CDR3 is 16 amino acids. J gave up 2 bases and V 5 bases, and 7 bases lay outside the gene matches. The CDR3 is CASSRRGGAAYNEQFF. As DNA, the CDR3 is TGTGCCAGCAGCCGGCGGGGGGGCGCCGCCTACAATGAGCAGTTCTTC.

This clonotype came up many times. The chain carries TRBV29-1 and TRBJ2-5; 9 bases map to TRBD2. From germline, CDR1 is SQVTM and CDR2 ANQGSEA. After removal of 5 bases from V and 1 base from J, the junction contained 8 bases not matched to a gene. This CDR3 has 15 residues. CDR3 region: CSVYGAGGPQETQYF. CDR3 bases: TGCAGCGTTTACGGAGCGGGAGGACCCCAAGAGACCCAGTACTTC.

In this sample, this clonotype turned up a few times. The chain has TRBV21-1 and TRBJ1-2; the DNA was not used to check the table's D call, TRBD1. TRBV21-1 is labeled a pseudogene. This CDR3 contains 18 residues. This CDR3 is CASSKLEQGVWIVHGYTF. The DNA of the CDR3 is TGTGCCAGCAGCAAATTGGAACAGGGAGTTTGGATCGTACATGGCTACACCTTC.

As concerns this clonotype: The junction departs from germline at one end; a sequencing error may be responsible. The chain is built from TRBV5-6 and TRBJ2-2; D may correspond to TRBD1 or TRBD2 (6 bases each). Germline V gives CDR1 SGHDT, CDR2 YYEEEE. The length of the CDR3 is 15 residues. The CDR3 DNA is TGTGCCATCAGCCCACTCACAGGGAGGTCCGGGGAGCTGTTTTTT. Its translation is CAISPLTGRSGELFF.

The V gene is TRBV14, the J gene TRBJ2-6, with TRBD1 as a possible D gene (5 bases). Per germline, CDR1 SGHDN and CDR2 FVKESK. The CDR3 extends over 15 amino acids. The ends were cut back, 4 bases at V and 4 bases at J, with 11 bases in the middle. The CDR3: CASSPIGVGANVLTF. The CDR3 DNA follows: TGTGCCAGCAGCCCCATAGGGGTCGGGGCCAACGTCCTGACTTTC.

The chain employs TRBV20-1 and TRBJ2-3; the match to TRBD2 covers 10 bases. This CDR3 is 16 amino acids long. Germline-derived CDR1 and CDR2 are DFQATT and SNEGSKA (reference sequence). V lost 4 bases to trimming and J lost 4 bases; unmatched junction nucleotides: 11. Written as DNA, the CDR3 is TGCAGTGCTACGAACCCTAGCGGGAGTGTTGCAGATACGCAGTATTTT. Encoded protein: CSATNPSGSVADTQYF.

This clonotype was detected a few times. The chain carries TRBV12-3 or TRBV12-4 and TRBJ2-3; perhaps TRBD2 as D (6 bases). The CDR3 sequence is 14 residues long. V lost 1 base to trimming and J lost 9 bases, with 14 bases between them. CDR3 in DNA: TGTGCCAGCAGTTTAGGCCCGGGGGTAAAGACGCAGTATTTT. Its protein product is CASSLGPGVKTQYF.

This clonotype was seen once. The chain has TRBV12-3 or TRBV12-4 and TRBJ2-2; either TRBD1 or TRBD2 may fit D (5 bases each). V was cut by 7 bases and J by 3 bases, with 15 bases left in between. There are 15 residues in the CDR3. CDR3 sequence: CASTREWFDTGELFF. CDR3 DNA sequence: TGTGCCAGCACCAGGGAGTGGTTTGACACCGGGGAGCTGTTTTTT.

In its sample, this clonotype was seen a few times. V is TRBV7-9 and J is TRBJ2-4, with D perhaps TRBD1 (5 bases). The ends were cut back, 3 bases at V and 7 bases at J, with 16 bases in the middle. From germline, CDR1 is SEHNR and CDR2 FQNEAQ (reference sequence). This CDR3 spans 15 amino acids. CDR3 in amino acids: CASSFVSKGKNIQYF. CDR3 nucleotides: TGTGCCAGCAGCTTTGTTTCGAAGGGGAAGAACATTCAGTACTTC.

This clonotype has only a few counts. The chain joins TRBV10-3 to TRBJ2-3; 9 bases are a match to TRBD2. Unmatched junction bases numbered 11, after V lost 11 bases and J lost 2 bases. The CDR3 is 15 amino acids. In germline, CDR1 is ENHRY, CDR2 SYGVKD. The CDR3 spells CASRALAGPTDTQYF. The CDR3 DNA sequence: TGTGCCTCCCGGGCCCTAGCGGGGCCCACAGATACGCAGTATTTT.

This clonotype turned up a few times. One end of the junction fails to match germline, which may point to a read error. This sequence joins TRBV5-1 and TRBJ2-1, with D tentatively TRBD1 (5 bases). The V gene's germline CDR1 is SGHRS and CDR2 YFSETQ. CDR3 size: 13 residues. In DNA form, the CDR3 reads TGCGCCAGCACCTTGGGTGGGGCGTATGAGCAGTTCTTC. Translated, it gives CASTLGGAYEQFF.

This clonotype was counted between two and nine times. The genes are TRBV9 and TRBJ2-2; 9 nucleotides align to TRBD2. This CDR3 comprises 16 residues. The junction had 5 bases not matched to a gene; V was cut back by 5 bases and J by 0 bases. CDR1 is SGDLS and CDR2 is YYNGEE in the germline V gene. CDR3 sequence reads: CASSASSGANTGELFF. The DNA for the CDR3 is TGTGCCAGCAGTGCCTCTAGCGGGGCGAACACCGGGGAGCTGTTTTTT.

The chain joins TRBV20-1 to TRBJ1-3, with 9 nucleotides matching TRBD1. After removal of 6 bases from V and 7 bases from J, the junction contained 7 bases not matched to a gene. Per germline, CDR1 DFQATT and CDR2 SNEGSKA (reference sequence). The CDR3 consists of 13 residues. Written as DNA, the CDR3 is TGCAGTGCCGGGACAGGGATTACGAACACCATATATTTT. It codes for CSAGTGITNTIYF.

This clonotype is a singleton in its sample. V gene TRBV14 combines with J gene TRBJ2-5, with D hard to call. With 2 bases removed from V and 4 bases from J, the gap between germline ends came to 14 bases. The CDR3 has 15 residues. Germline lookup yields CDR1 SGHDN and CDR2 FVKESK. The CDR3 protein is CASSQTSKERETQYF. For the CDR3, the DNA is TGTGCCAGCAGCCAAACTTCGAAGGAAAGAGAGACCCAGTACTTC.

This clonotype was found a few times. V and J are TRBV20-1 and TRBJ1-1, with 7 bases that match TRBD1. CDR1 is DFQATT, CDR2 SNEGSKA, per germline (reference sequence). The CDR3 runs 15 residues. V lost 3 bases, J lost 0 bases, and 7 bases stayed unmatched. The CDR3 nucleotides read TGCAGTGCTAGGACAAGACAGGGCCTGAACACTGAAGCTTTCTTT. This codes for CSARTRQGLNTEAFF.

The rearrangement links TRBV10-2 to TRBJ2-3; D assignment may be TRBD1 or TRBD2 (5 bases each). With 8 bases removed from V and 3 bases from J, the gap between germline ends came to 15 bases. The V gene's germline CDR1 is WSHSY and CDR2 SAAADI. The CDR3 sequence is 14 residues long. The chain's CDR3 is CASLGVLRTDTQYF. In DNA, the CDR3 is TGCGCCAGCCTGGGGGTACTGAGGACAGATACGCAGTATTTT.

This clonotype was counted between two and nine times. The gene calls are TRBV2 and TRBJ2-1; tentative D call: TRBD1 (5 bases). This CDR3 is 15 amino acids long. CDR1 and CDR2 (germline): SNHLY, FYNNEI. V lost 6 bases, J lost 1 base, and 13 bases lay in between. The CDR3 spells CASRPTGLSYNEQFF. The CDR3 DNA reads TGTGCCAGCAGGCCCACAGGCCTATCCTACAATGAGCAGTTCTTC.

The chain joins TRBV29-1 to TRBJ2-7; D perhaps matches TRBD1 (5 bases). V lost 6 bases to trimming and J lost 9 bases, with 21 bases between them. Looked up from germline, CDR1 is SQVTM and CDR2 is ANQGSEA. The CDR3 extends over 13 amino acids. The CDR3 protein is CSVKGLLNTVQYF. CDR3 DNA sequence: TGCAGCGTGAAGGGGCTTTTGAATACGGTGCAGTACTTC.

The chain employs TRBV12-3 or TRBV12-4 and TRBJ2-6, with a tentative D call TRBD2 (6 bases). Trimming took off 6 bases at V and 4 bases at J, with 10 bases between the two ends. The CDR3 has 14 residues. Written as DNA, the CDR3 is TGTGCCAGCAGGGGGGGTGCCGGGGCCAACGTCCTGACTTTC. This gives the protein CASRGGAGANVLTF.

This chain uses TRBV24-1 with TRBJ2-2; TRBD2 might be the D (6 bases). The germline CDR1 and CDR2 sequences are KGHDR and SFDVKD. The CDR3 is 15 residues long. V was cut by 3 bases and J by 6 bases, with 13 bases left in between. This CDR3 reads CATSDDGGVAGELFF. CDR3 coding DNA: TGTGCCACCAGTGATGATGGAGGGGTGGCCGGGGAGCTGTTTTTT.

This clonotype was detected only a few times. This rearrangement joins TRBV7-9 to TRBJ2-1, with 11 bases lining up with TRBD2. Trimming removed 4 bases from V and 9 bases from J; junction bases left unmatched: 2. The CDR3 has 13 amino acids. From germline, CDR1 is SEHNR and CDR2 FQNEAQ (reference sequence). DNA for the CDR3: TGTGCCAGCAGCTCCCTAGCGGGAGGTGAGCAGTTCTTC. As protein: CASSSLAGGEQFF.

This clonotype has at least ten counts. CDR3: CSVEVGRPDYEQYF. CDR3 nucleotide sequence: TGCAGCGTTGAAGTAGGACGGCCCGACTACGAGCAGTACTTC. This rearrangement joins TRBV29-1 to TRBJ2-7; no reliable D call. Trimming took 1 base from V and 3 from J, leaving 13 bases between them. Germline V CDR1 and CDR2: SQVTM, ANQGSEA. The CDR3 length is 14 residues.

J is TRBJ2-4 and V is TRBV29-1; TRBD2 matches at 14 bases. The CDR3 loop spans 18 amino acids. The V gene's germline CDR1 is SQVTM and CDR2 ANQGSEA. V was pared by 4 bases and J by 6 bases, with 14 bases of the junction left unmatched. CDR3 nucleotides: TGCAGCGTTGTCGAGTCGACTAGCGGGAGGGCCGGGCGAAACATTCAGTACTTC. Amino acid sequence: CSVVESTSGRAGRNIQYF.

This clonotype was observed a handful of times. This chain links TRBV28 with TRBJ2-7; 10 bases line up with TRBD2. V trimming: 3 bases; J trimming: 3 bases; junction bases outside the gene matches: 5. The germline V gene encodes CDR1 MDHEN and CDR2 SYDVKM. The CDR3 is 15 residues long. In nucleotides, the CDR3 is TGTGCCAGCAGTTTGAATAGCGGGAGGAGCTACGAGCAGTACTTC. This codes for CASSLNSGRSYEQYF. The variable domain in full, completed from reference TRBV28 and TRBJ2-7, reads DVKVTQSSRYLVKRTGEKVFLECVQDMDHENMFWYRQDPGLGLRLIYFSYDVKMKEKGDIPEGYSVSREKKERFSLILESASTNQTSMYLCASSLNSGRSYEQYFGPGTRLTVT.

This clonotype was seen more than once but under ten times. The rearrangement uses TRBV5-1 and TRBJ2-1, with TRBD1 identical over 10 bases. V shed 4 bases and J 5 bases; nucleotides not matched to a gene: 3. Germline V gene data show CDR1 as SGHRS and CDR2 as YFSETQ. The length of the CDR3 is 14 residues. The CDR3 loop reads CASSTGQGDNEQFF. CDR3 nucleotide sequence: TGCGCCAGCAGCACCGGACAGGGGGACAATGAGCAGTTCTTC.